This T cell receptor (beta chain) was recovered during a study of HIV-infected patients and healthy controls. Study-wide points: When repertoires were size-matched, rare events in HIV-infected data became overweighted.

The repertoire came from unfractionated whole blood and reflected all unsorted peripheral T cells. 500 ng RNA was reverse transcribed with alpha and beta constant-region primers. Using multiplexing indices, alpha and beta chain libraries were generated apart by chain-specific third strand synthesis. TCRdb analysed the 5' RACE reads with MiXCR anew, one entry per CDR3 protein. The sample includes under 15,000 distinct CDR3 sequences, roughly 5% of them seen just once. CDR3 length equals 14 residues. V was shortened by 1 base and J by 1 base, with 8 bases between the two germline ends. Germline CDR1 reads SGHDT; CDR2 reads YYEEEE. In its sample, this clonotype was seen many times. Its matching antigen is unknown.

This TCR was recovered from an adult in good health. The rearrangement links TRBV5-6 to TRBJ1-1; no clear D gene. The sequenced sample was blood. CDR3 region: CASSLPEWNTEAFF. Here the CDR3 DNA reads TGTGCCAGCAGCTTGCCAGAGTGGAACACTGAAGCTTTCTTT.